This TCR beta chain comes out of a study of regulatory T cells in long-lasting Graves disease. Whole-study findings and limits: TRBV28 was favored in persistent disease, as were TRBJ1-2 and TRBJ2-5.

The V gene lost 5 bases and the J gene lost 7 bases, with 15 bases spanning the gap. Looked up from germline, CDR1 is SGHVS and CDR2 is FQNEAQ. The CDR3 covers 13 residues. Arm-PCR of CDR3 regions with iRepertoire HTBI primers generated TCR beta libraries. TCRdb reanalysed the multiplex PCR reads using MiXCR and keeps one entry per CDR3 protein. The sample consists of some 370,000 distinct CDR3 sequences, less than 25% of them appearing once. This clonotype was found many times. Its specificity is unknown. Noted time point: persistent/refractory GD, antithyroid drugs over 5 years with positive TRAb. The TCR library was made from RNA extracted from PBMCs.

V usage is TRBV7-8 and J usage is TRBJ2-7; D not certain. The source material was peripheral blood mononuclear cells (PBMCs), sampled when the disease was refractory, from a patient treated with antithyroid drugs. The receptor was derived from a female donor with Graves disease. The CDR3: CASSVGLGREQYF. DNA of the CDR3: TGTGCCAGCAGCGTAGGCCTTGGCAGAGAGCAGTACTTC.